Below are 8 T cell receptor beta chains sequenced from a single sample in a study of breast tumors, draining lymph nodes, adjacent tissues. One entry per CDR3 protein results from TCRdb running MiXCR on the multiplex PCR reads. This sample carries under 150,000 distinct CDR3 sequences, about 20% of them seen once, and the ten largest clones take roughly 3.5%. Axillary draining lymph nodes of breast cancer patients supplied the node samples. Sequenced material: axillary lymph node tissue. The receptor set was obtained from a female donor with breast cancer. Some clones in this sample may be carry-over from other donors' samples.

The V and J genes are TRBV27 and TRBJ1-4; D call uncertain. V lost 7 bases and J lost 5, with 14 bases in between. The V gene's germline CDR1 is MNHEY and CDR2 SMNVEV (reference sequence). The CDR3 loop spans 14 amino acids. CDR3 loop: CASMGSRQNEKLFF. CDR3 nucleotide sequence: TGTGCCAGCATGGGCTCGAGGCAGAATGAAAAACTGTTTTTT.

The chain couples TRBV7-9 to TRBJ1-1, with 11 bases matching TRBD1. The CDR3 consists of 16 residues. Germline V lookup: CDR1 SEHNR, CDR2 FQNEAQ (reference sequence). Trimming at V came to 5 bases and at J to 0 bases, leaving 5 bases not matched to a gene. DNA for the CDR3: TGTGCCAGCAGCCCGAGGGACAGGGGGATGAACACTGAAGCTTTCTTT. This encodes CASSPRDRGMNTEAFF.

This clonotype was observed at least ten times. The chain uses TRBV19 and TRBJ2-1; a weak D match, TRBD2 (5 bases). The germline V and J ends were trimmed by 3 bases and 5 bases, with 14 bases remaining between them. The CDR3 is made up of 15 amino acids. The germline V gene has CDR1 LNHDA and CDR2 SQIVND (reference sequence). CDR3 bases: TGTGCCAGTAGTATTTGGAGGACCAGAGACAATGAGCAGTTCTTC. This sequence encodes CASSIWRTRDNEQFF. Based on the CDR3 plus reference TRBV19 and TRBJ2-1, the full variable domain is DGGITQSPKYLFRKEGQNVTLSCEQNLNHDAMYWYRQDPGQGLRLIYYSQIVNDFQKGDIAEGYSVSREKKESFPLTVTSAQKNPTAFYLCASSIWRTRDNEQFFGPGTRLTVL.

Many counts were recorded for this clonotype. The chain employs TRBV30 and TRBJ2-7; D gene uncertain. Trimming removed 0 bases at V and 5 bases at J, with 5 bases between. There are 11 residues in the CDR3. In germline, CDR1 is GTSNPN, CDR2 SVGIG (reference sequence). In DNA form, the CDR3 reads TGTGCCTGGAGTGTCTTGGACGAGCAGTACTTC. This codes for CAWSVLDEQYF. The variable domain in full, completed from reference TRBV30 and TRBJ2-7, reads SQTIHQWPATLVQPVGSPLSLECTVEGTSNPNLYWYRQAAGRGLQLLFYSVGIGQISSEVPQNLSASRPQDRQFILSSKKLLLSDSGFYLCAWSVLDEQYFGPGTRLTVT.

This clonotype has ten or more counts. V and J are TRBV9 and TRBJ1-6, with 7 bases that match TRBD1. Looked up from germline, CDR1 is SGDLS and CDR2 is YYNGEE. The ends lost 3 bases at V and 4 bases at J; junction bases unmatched: 4. CDR3 length: 15 residues. CDR3 sequence: CASSGGQKYNSPLHF. CDR3 sequence (DNA): TGTGCCAGCAGCGGGGGACAGAAATATAATTCACCCCTCCACTTT.

Ten or more counts support this clonotype. The chain couples TRBV20-1 to TRBJ2-3, with 8 positions matching TRBD2. V shed 5 bases, J shed 1 base, and the junction held 2 bases outside the gene matches. Looked up from germline, CDR1 is DFQATT and CDR2 is SNEGSKA (reference sequence). The CDR3 is made up of 13 amino acids. DNA of the CDR3: TGCAGTGCTGAAGCGGGGGGCACAGATACGCAGTATTTT. It yields the protein CSAEAGGTDTQYF.

Turning to this clonotype: Given a much more abundant clone one base away, this may be a read error. Since no conserved phenylalanine or tryptophan closes the CDR3, a read error is the likely cause. The chain combines TRBV28 with TRBJ1-6; D call uncertain. The V end was cut by 8 bases, the J end by 5 bases, with 7 bases between. CDR1 is MDHEN and CDR2 is SYDVKM in the germline V gene. This CDR3 contains 12 residues. The CDR3 DNA reads TGTGCCAGCGACCGTAATAATTCACCCCTCCACTCT. This codes for CASDRNNSPLHS.

This clonotype was recorded many times. This chain connects TRBV7-6 to TRBJ2-3; D is ambiguous. Germline V lookup: CDR1 SGHVS, CDR2 FNYEAQ. The CDR3 has 15 residues. Trimming cost V 5 bases and J 3 bases, with 15 bases left between them. This CDR3 reads CASSPAGSPTDTQYF. The DNA for the CDR3 is TGTGCCAGCAGCCCAGCCGGATCTCCGACAGATACGCAGTATTTT.